This TCR beta chain came from a study of blood T cell repertoires in COVID-19 (TCRdb year 2020). A note on the overall study: Samples covering the acute and convalescent phases of COVID-19 were provided by collaborators in the United States, Italy and Spain. Deeply sampled blood TCRbeta repertoires from subjects exposed to, actively infected with, or recovered from COVID-19 were included in the dataset. Nearly every sample came with metadata listing a de-identified subject ID, COVID-19 status, age in years and sex. A freely available public database, intended as a resource for researchers studying the immune response to SARS-CoV-2, is where the repertoires were released. The samples were drawn from the first 160 participants of the ongoing ImmuneRACE study and from 950 to 1,500 subjects provided by 6 global collaborators. Where available, HLA class I and class II types were taken from metadata supplied by the sample provider and were not determined by assay-based typing. The material from the prospective study consisted of cDNA or gDNA derived from T cells, B-cell-depleted T cells, or PBMCs.

To note about this clone: No antigen is known for it. The record has no base qualities; no much larger clone is one base away.

Each collaborating institution followed its own protocols to collect whole blood in K2EDTA tubes. Collaborator samples were shipped for TCRbeta analysis as frozen whole blood, isolated PBMCs, or DNA extracted from either sample type. TCRbeta CDR3 regions were amplified from genomic DNA using the immunoSEQ Assay, a bias-controlled multiplex PCR. As for the authors' bioinformatics: Within the assay, amplification of reference gene primers was used to estimate how many nucleated cells each sample contained. To quantify the absolute abundance of each unique TCRbeta CDR3 rearrangement, sequence reads were collapsed and filtered. For each sample, productive Simpson clonality was calculated as the square root of Simpson's diversity index across productive rearrangements. The immuneACCESS repertoire file appears here via TCRdb, limited to in-frame rearrangements. These files lack a portion of the clones; in checked studies, under half of the deficit traces to unresolved V genes, and the cause of the others is not known. The DNA gave D and trimming, while V, J and clone size come from that table. The sample table holds around 170,000 clones, of which roughly 90% were seen once. In total, the top ten clones hold approximately 2.9% of the sample.

Taken from cysteine to phenylalanine, the CDR3 has 12 residues. The only DNA kept is the CDR3, 36 bases in frame from the first base. The germline V gene encodes CDR1 LNHDA and CDR2 SQIVND (reference sequence). V is cut back by 9 bases and J by 4 bases, with 3 bases in the junction unmatched. What the study reported, not specific to this receptor: Clinical and demographic metadata were provided uncurated, with the amount varying by source and participant.

The origin of this receptor is a man aged 60-69 years with acute or convalescent COVID-19. Material: peripheral blood. The chain links TRBV19 with TRBJ2-1, and TRBD1 matches 7 of the central bases. The CDR3 corresponds to CASRQGYNEQFF. The DNA reads TGTGCCAGCAGACAGGGTTACAATGAGCAGTTCTTC.